A single sample gave rise to the 18 T cell receptor beta chains below, sequenced in a study of blood T cell repertoires in COVID-19. Some clones are missing from TCRdb's copy, which holds only in-frame ones; the method was immunoSEQ multiplex PCR. The sample lists under 500,000 clones; around nine tenths were seen once. The sample taken for sequencing was peripheral blood. These TCRs come from a woman aged 25 to 39 with acute or convalescent COVID-19.

This chain connects TRBV10-1 to TRBJ2-3; the D is unclear. This CDR3 has 12 amino acids. V was trimmed by 3 bases and J by 4 bases, leaving 5 bases between them. The germline V gene encodes CDR1 WNHNN and CDR2 SYGVQD (reference sequence). CDR3 residues: CASSDPADTQYF. The CDR3 DNA is TGCGCCAGCAGTGACCCGGCAGATACGCAGTATTTT.

V gene TRBV2 combines with J gene TRBJ2-3; D is ambiguous. This CDR3 region has 16 residues. Germline loops: CDR1 SNHLY, CDR2 FYNNEI. Trimming cost V 0 bases and J 0 bases, with 10 bases left between them. The DNA for the CDR3 is TGTGCCAGCAGTGAAGCAAAGGCGACTAGCACAGATACGCAGTATTTT. This translates into CASSEAKATSTDTQYF.

J is TRBJ1-5 and V is TRBV11-3, with 8 bases aligning to TRBD1. This CDR3 contains 16 residues. From germline, CDR1 is SGHNT and CDR2 YENEEA. V shed 2 bases, J shed 5 bases, and the junction held 8 bases outside the gene matches. The CDR3 coding sequence is TGTGCCAGCAGCTTACACAGGACAGGGATTTATCAGCCCCAGCATTTT. Protein: CASSLHRTGIYQPQHF.

The CDR3 DNA reads TGTGCCAGTAGTATAGTCGTACAGGGCGTTGAAGCTTTCTTT. Its protein is CASSIVVQGVEAFF. The chain employs TRBV19 and TRBJ1-1; perhaps TRBD1 as D (6 bases). The CDR3 length is 14 residues. Germline CDR1 reads LNHDA; CDR2 reads SQIVND (reference sequence). Trimming removed 1 base from V and 7 bases from J, with 13 bases in between.

The J gene is TRBJ1-1, the V gene TRBV19, with TRBD1 identical over 7 bases. V was pared by 10 bases and J by 0 bases, with 14 bases of the junction left unmatched. Per the germline V gene, CDR1 is LNHDA and CDR2 is SQIVND (reference sequence). The CDR3 is made up of 16 amino acids. The CDR3 nucleotides are TGTGCCACCGAGGACAGGACTCATAGTATGAACACTGAAGCTTTCTTT. Translating it yields CATEDRTHSMNTEAFF.

V usage is TRBV27 and J usage is TRBJ1-1; D gene uncertain. CDR1 and CDR2 (germline): MNHEY, SMNVEV (reference sequence). V lost 3 bases and J 1 base, leaving 9 bases between the germline ends. CDR3 length: 14 residues. This chain's CDR3 is CASSFTQTNTEAFF. The CDR3 nucleotides are TGTGCCAGCAGTTTCACACAGACGAACACTGAAGCTTTCTTT.

This clone has more than one count but fewer than ten. This chain connects TRBV5-1 to TRBJ2-2; weak D call: TRBD1 (5 bases). This CDR3 has 16 residues. The germline V and J ends were trimmed by 0 bases and 4 bases, with 13 bases remaining between them. Germline CDR1 and CDR2: SGHRS and YFSETQ. The CDR3, as DNA: TGCGCCAGCAGCTTGGCGGGCCCCAGGGTCACCGGGGAGCTGTTTTTT. Protein: CASSLAGPRVTGELFF.

V and J are TRBV11-1 and TRBJ2-3, with a weak D call TRBD2 (5 bases). The V end lost 5 bases, the J end lost 6 bases, and 18 bases lay between the germline ends. In germline, CDR1 is SGHAT, CDR2 FQDESV (reference sequence). This CDR3 contains 15 residues. In DNA form, the CDR3 reads TGTGCCAGCAGCGTCGGGAAACGTGGTGGGGATACGCAGTATTTT. This gives the protein CASSVGKRGGDTQYF.

This clone was seen a single time. This chain links TRBV12-5 with TRBJ1-2; D possibly corresponds to TRBD1 (6 bases). V was pared by 5 bases and J by 9 bases, with 19 bases between. Germline V gives CDR1 LGHNT, CDR2 FRNRAP. This CDR3 comprises 14 residues. CDR3 in DNA: TGTGCTAGTGGTGCCCTCCTACAGGGCCGGAGCTACACCTTC. This translates into CASGALLQGRSYTF. The full variable domain, in which reference TRBV12-5 and TRBJ1-2 provide the parts outside the CDR3, is DARVTQTPRHKVTEMGQEVTMRCQPILGHNTVFWYRQTMMQGLELLAYFRNRAPLDDSGMPKDRFSAEMPDATLATLKIQPSEPRDSAVYFCASGALLQGRSYTFGSGTRLTVV.

This clone came up once. The J gene is TRBJ2-5, the V gene TRBV6-5, with 13 bases identical to TRBD2. CDR1 and CDR2 (germline): MNHEY, SVGAGI. V lost 7 bases, J lost 4 bases, and 3 bases stayed unmatched. The CDR3 covers 14 residues. The CDR3 DNA sequence: TGTGCCAGCACACTAGCGGGGGGGATAGAGACCCAGTACTTC. Its protein is CASTLAGGIETQYF.

In the case of this clone: The junction departs from germline at one end; a sequencing error may be responsible. The V call is TRBV6-1, the J call TRBJ1-5, with no clear D. The CDR3 sequence is 15 residues long. CDR1 is MNHNS, CDR2 SASEGT, per germline. In DNA, the CDR3 is TGTGCCAGTAGTGAGCGGTGGTATAGCAATCAGCCCCAGCATTTT. It codes for CASSERWYSNQPQHF.

The chain is built from TRBV7-6 and TRBJ2-5; 12 positions agree with TRBD1. The CDR3 has 15 residues. Germline V CDR1 and CDR2: SGHVS, FNYEAQ. Losses at the gene ends were 5 bases for V and 5 bases for J; bases not matched to a gene: 6. DNA of the CDR3: TGTGCCAGCAGCAAACCGGGACAGGGGGCCGAGACCCAGTACTTC. Protein product: CASSKPGQGAETQYF.

This sequence joins TRBV6-5 and TRBJ1-3; 8 nucleotides align to TRBD1. The CDR3 sequence is 15 residues long. Trimming at V came to 5 bases and at J to 3 bases, leaving 6 bases not matched to a gene. Germline CDR1 MNHEY, CDR2 SVGAGI. The CDR3 region is CASSRPQGVGNTIYF. In nucleotides, the CDR3 is TGTGCCAGCAGTCGACCACAGGGGGTTGGAAACACCATATATTTT.

V is TRBV15 and J is TRBJ2-7; 7 nucleotides line up with TRBD1. CDR1 is LNHNV and CDR2 is YYDKDF in the germline V gene (reference sequence). J gave up 2 bases and V 0 bases, and 7 bases lay outside the gene matches. CDR3 size: 16 residues. CDR3 protein: CATSREKGADAYEQYF. The DNA for the CDR3 is TGTGCCACCAGCAGAGAAAAGGGGGCGGACGCCTACGAGCAGTACTTC.

V gene TRBV6-5 combines with J gene TRBJ2-7, with D possibly matching TRBD2 (6 bases). CDR1 and CDR2 (germline): MNHEY, SVGAGI. The CDR3 has 15 amino acids. Deletions cut 6 bases from V and 5 bases from J, with 20 bases between. For the CDR3, the DNA is TGTGCCAGCAGCGGGGCCGGGGCGGGGTTCCACGAGCAGTACTTC. Translated, it gives CASSGAGAGFHEQYF.

The chain has TRBV10-1 and TRBJ2-3, with TRBD2 identical over 10 bases. The CDR3 length is 16 residues. Germline V gene sequence: CDR1 WNHNN, CDR2 SYGVQD (reference sequence). V dropped 0 bases and J dropped 6; count of bases not matched to a gene: 6. Here the CDR3 reads CASSESIAGGADTQYF. The CDR3 bases are TGCGCCAGCAGTGAGTCTATAGCGGGGGGAGCGGATACGCAGTATTTT.

The gene calls are TRBV7-9 and TRBJ2-3, with TRBD1 matching over 9 bases. J lost 4 bases, V lost 5 bases, and 7 bases had no gene match. Germline-derived CDR1 and CDR2 are SEHNR and FQNEAQ (reference sequence). This CDR3 is built from 15 residues. As DNA, the CDR3 is TGTGCCAGCAGCCCAAACAGGGGGCACCCAGATACGCAGTATTTT. It codes for CASSPNRGHPDTQYF.

The gene calls are TRBV7-9 and TRBJ2-3; a weak D match, TRBD1 (6 bases). The CDR3 extends over 16 amino acids. The V gene lost 5 bases and the J gene lost 0 bases, with 15 bases spanning the gap. In germline, CDR1 is SEHNR, CDR2 FQNEAQ (reference sequence). Here the CDR3 DNA reads TGTGCCAGCAGCCCCAGGGGCAGGGCGAGCACAGATACGCAGTATTTT. Translation: CASSPRGRASTDTQYF.